The 22 T cell receptor beta chains presented below share a single source sample, sequenced in a study of T cells in women clearing cervical HPV infection. Method: immunoSEQ multiplex PCR; TCRdb's copy keeps in-frame clones and lacks some. Its table records 20,000 to 25,000 clones. Sequencing was carried out using blood buffy coat. These TCRs come from a woman aged 18-69 years with a cervical HPV16 infection that either progressed to CIN3+ or cleared (not recorded which).

As for this clone: The read ends 3 residues early relative to the CDR3; the germline J gene fills the gap. V and J are TRBV14 and TRBJ2-5; D uncertain. V gave up 3 bases and J gave up 1 base, with 9 bases separating them. Per germline, CDR1 SGHDN and CDR2 FVKESK. This CDR3 region has 14 residues. The DNA read from the CDR3 is TGTGCCAGCAGCCATTTGTCCAGCCAAGAGACC. Translating it yields CASSHLSSQET. The CDR3 as a whole reads CASSHLSSQETQYF.

A note on this clone: Sequencing ends 3 residues short of the CDR3 end; the germline J gene provides the rest. The chain has TRBV5-1 and TRBJ2-1, with 9 bases that match TRBD2. There are 16 residues in the CDR3. Germline CDR1 reads SGHRS; CDR2 reads YFSETQ. With 1 base clipped from V and 4 bases from J, the junction kept 6 bases outside the gene matches. Partial CDR3 DNA: TGCGCCAGCAGCTTGTTTGCGGGGGGGCGGTACAATGAG. Encoded protein: CASSLFAGGRYNE. The complete CDR3 sequence is CASSLFAGGRYNEQFF.

CDR3 residues: CAISRDRNTGELFF. CDR3 DNA (partial): TGTGCCATCAGCCGGGACAGGAACACCGGGGAG. The chain employs TRBV10-3 and TRBJ2-2, with 7 bases that match TRBD1. The CDR3 end is not reached by the read, which stops 3 residues before it; the germline J gene fills it in. J was trimmed by 1 base and V by 6 bases; bases with no gene match: 2. The V gene's germline CDR1 is ENHRY and CDR2 SYGVKD. There are 14 residues in the CDR3.

Comments on this clone: The CDR3 extends 3 residues past the end of the read, so its final part is completed from the germline J gene. Other DNA sequences in this sample translate to the same CDR3. This chain uses TRBV5-1 with TRBJ2-6; 8 nucleotides agree with TRBD1. V was clipped by 0 bases and J by 3 bases; unmatched bases: 11. Germline CDR1 is SGHRS and CDR2 is YFSETQ. CDR3 length: 19 amino acids. CDR3 bases read: TGCGCCAGCAGCTTGGCCCCGGGCAGGGGGCGATATGGGGCCAACGTC. Translation: CASSLAPGRGRYGANV. The entire CDR3 reads CASSLAPGRGRYGANVLTF.

The covered CDR3 bases are TGTGCCAGCAGCGCCCTATCTCAGCCC. This gives the protein CASSALSQP. The entire CDR3 protein reads CASSALSQPQHF. The rearrangement uses TRBV7-9 and TRBJ1-5; the D is unclear. The CDR3 end falls 3 residues outside the read, so it is completed with the germline J gene. V was pared by 5 bases and J by 6 bases, with 8 bases between. The V gene's germline CDR1 is SEHNR and CDR2 FQNEAQ (reference sequence). This CDR3 is 12 amino acids long.

To note about this clone: The CDR3 extends 3 residues past the end of the read, so its final part is completed from the germline J gene. V usage is TRBV2 and J usage is TRBJ2-7; 9 nucleotides match TRBD1. Trimming at V came to 4 bases and at J to 2 bases, leaving 9 bases not matched to a gene. The CDR3 has 16 residues. CDR1 is SNHLY and CDR2 is FYNNEI in the germline V gene. CDR3 sequence: CASSAGPRTGAYEQYF. The DNA read from the CDR3 is TGTGCCAGCAGTGCCGGGCCCCGGACAGGGGCCTACGAG.

In regard to this clone: The observed sequence ends 3 residues before the CDR3 terminus, with the missing tail filled in from the germline J gene. The rearrangement uses TRBV19 and TRBJ2-3; 9 bases align to TRBD2. Germline CDR1 LNHDA, CDR2 SQIVND (reference sequence). The CDR3 spans 16 residues. CDR3 sequence reads: CASSIGSGGNKETQYF. The CDR3 DNA, read in part, is TGTGCCAGTAGTATAGGCAGCGGGGGGAACAAGGAGACG.

The CDR3 DNA, read in part, is TGTGCCAGCAGCTTGGCACGGAGGGCCTCAGATACG. This translates into CASSLARRASDT. The CDR3 as a whole reads CASSLARRASDTQYF. The V gene is TRBV5-6, the J gene TRBJ2-3; D might be TRBD2 (6 bases). The read ends 3 residues early relative to the CDR3; the germline J gene fills the gap. CDR3 size: 15 residues. V lost 0 bases, J lost 4 bases, and 12 bases lay in between. CDR1 and CDR2 (germline): SGHDT, YYEEEE.

Comment on this clone: The read ends 3 residues shy of where the CDR3 ends; the end is completed using the germline J gene. The chain uses TRBV7-3 and TRBJ2-3, with 10 bases aligning to TRBD2. This CDR3 is 16 amino acids long. Germline lookup yields CDR1 SGHTA and CDR2 FQGTGA. The CDR3 sequence is CASSLSTSGEISSQYF. CDR3 DNA, as far as it was read: TGTGCCAGCAGCTTAAGTACTAGCGGGGAAATCAGTTCG.

Turning to this clone: Read coverage stops 3 residues before the CDR3 terminus; the germline J gene supplies the remainder. The chain combines TRBV11-2 with TRBJ2-7; 12 bases are a match to TRBD2. The CDR3 is made up of 15 amino acids. The germline gives CDR1 SGHAT, CDR2 FQNNGV. J was trimmed by 6 bases and V by 4 bases; bases with no gene match: 7. Incomplete CDR3 DNA: TGTGCCAGCAGCTCCCTAGCGGGGGGGCACGGCGAG. Protein sequence: CASSSLAGGHGE. The entire CDR3 is CASSSLAGGHGEQYF.

About this clone: The read is 3 residues too short to cover the CDR3 end, so that end is filled in from the germline J gene. This chain links TRBV19 with TRBJ1-2; a weak D match, TRBD1 (6 bases). The CDR3 consists of 14 residues. The germline V and J ends were trimmed by 5 bases and 4 bases, with 14 bases remaining between them. The germline CDR1 and CDR2 sequences are LNHDA and SQIVND (reference sequence). CDR3 DNA, as far as it was read: TGTGCCAGTAGTCAGGGGACTACTCTCTATGGC. It codes for CASSQGTTLYG. The whole CDR3 reads CASSQGTTLYGYTF.

CDR3 region: CASSRLGGGLSEAFF. The sequenced CDR3 bases are TGTGCCAGCTCACGGCTAGGGGGCGGATTATCTGAA. This sequence joins TRBV18 and TRBJ1-1; 7 positions agree with TRBD1. Coverage ceases 3 residues before the CDR3 finishes, and the germline J gene fills in the end. This CDR3 has 15 amino acids. Trimming removed 4 bases from V and 6 bases from J; junction bases left unmatched: 11. From germline, CDR1 is KGHSH and CDR2 LQKENI.

About this clone itself: The read ends 3 residues shy of where the CDR3 ends; the end is completed using the germline J gene. This chain links TRBV7-3 with TRBJ1-2; 9 bases are shared with TRBD1. This CDR3 has 14 residues. Germline lookup yields CDR1 SGHTA and CDR2 FQGTGA. Trimming at V came to 5 bases and at J to 7 bases, leaving 8 bases not matched to a gene. Partial CDR3 DNA: TGTGCCAGCAGCCCTGGACAGGGGTCTGCTGGC. Protein product: CASSPGQGSAG. The entire CDR3 protein is CASSPGQGSAGYTF.

In regard to this clone: Read coverage stops 3 residues before the CDR3 terminus; the germline J gene supplies the remainder. The chain couples TRBV5-4 to TRBJ1-4, with 7 bases lining up with TRBD1. This CDR3 has 15 amino acids. The V and J ends lost 9 bases and 7 bases, in that order; junction bases with no gene match: 15. Germline CDR1 reads SGHNT; CDR2 reads YYREEE (reference sequence). The chain's CDR3 is CAIGRGNRGVEKLFF. CDR3 DNA, as far as it was read: TGTGCCATCGGACGTGGGAACAGGGGCGTTGAAAAA. Looking up the rest from reference TRBV5-4 and TRBJ1-4 gives the full variable domain: ETGVTQSPTHLIKTRGQQVTLRCSSQSGHNTVSWYQQALGQGPQFIFQYYREEENGRGNFPPRFSGLQFPNYSSELNVNALELDDSALYLCAIGRGNRGVEKLFFGSGTQLSVL.

CDR3 bases read: TGTGCCAGCACCAAGACAGGGAACGGGGAG. Translating it yields CASTKTGNGE. The CDR3 in full is CASTKTGNGELFF. The genes are TRBV2 and TRBJ2-2; TRBD1 matches at 7 bases. The read finishes 3 residues shy of the CDR3 end, and the germline J gene is used to complete it. The V gene's germline CDR1 is SNHLY and CDR2 FYNNEI. The trim removed 7 bases at V and 7 bases at J, leaving 6 bases unmatched. The CDR3 is made up of 13 amino acids.

Comments on this clone: The CDR3 end falls 3 residues outside the read, so it is completed with the germline J gene. The chain employs TRBV20-1 and TRBJ2-6; 7 bases line up with TRBD1. Losses at the gene ends were 0 bases for V and 2 bases for J; bases not matched to a gene: 7. CDR1 and CDR2 (germline): DFQATT, SNEGSKA (reference sequence). The length of the CDR3 is 17 residues. The CDR3 reads CSARDGATGTGANVLTF. The covered CDR3 bases are TGCAGTGCTAGAGATGGAGCGACAGGGACTGGGGCCAACGTC.

On this clone itself: The CDR3 end falls 3 residues outside the read, so it is completed with the germline J gene. The chain links TRBV5-1 to TRBJ2-3; TRBD1 might be the D (5 bases). Germline V gene sequence: CDR1 SGHRS, CDR2 YFSETQ. This CDR3 is 16 amino acids long. V was clipped by 2 bases and J by 1 base, with 14 bases between them. CDR3: CASSFSTAYGTDTQYF. The sequenced CDR3 bases are TGCGCCAGCAGCTTCTCGACAGCGTATGGCACAGATACG.

The CDR3 here is CAQGIGEKLFF. CDR3 bases read: TGTGCCCAGGGTATTGGTGAAAAA. This chain links TRBV30 with TRBJ1-4; perhaps TRBD1 as D (5 bases). The read finishes 3 residues shy of the CDR3 end, and the germline J gene is used to complete it. Trimming took off 8 bases at V and 7 bases at J, with 11 bases between the two ends. CDR1 is GTSNPN, CDR2 SVGIG, per germline (reference sequence). CDR3 length: 11 residues.

On this clone itself: The sequence runs out 3 residues before the end of the CDR3; the remainder is reconstructed from the germline J gene. The chain couples TRBV5-1 to TRBJ1-4; no reliable D call. V was cut by 0 bases and J by 7 bases, with 10 bases left in between. The germline V gene has CDR1 SGHRS and CDR2 YFSETQ. The CDR3 is 14 residues long. CDR3 DNA (partial): TGCGCCAGCAGCTTGGCCCCTCCAGGTGAAAAA. The encoded protein is CASSLAPPGEK. The entire CDR3 reads CASSLAPPGEKLFF.

In the case of this clone: The sequence runs out 3 residues before the end of the CDR3; the remainder is reconstructed from the germline J gene. This rearrangement joins TRBV19 to TRBJ2-4; perhaps TRBD2 as D (5 bases). Germline CDR1 and CDR2: LNHDA and SQIVND (reference sequence). This CDR3 comprises 17 residues. V lost 0 bases to trimming and J lost 2 bases, with 14 bases between them. The CDR3 DNA, read in part, is TGTGCCAGTAGTATAGATCAGCGGACGGGGACCAAAAACATT. Its protein is CASSIDQRTGTKNI. The CDR3 as a whole reads CASSIDQRTGTKNIQYF.

Worth noting for this clone: The CDR3 end lies 3 residues beyond the end of the read and is filled in from the germline J gene. V and J are TRBV6-1 and TRBJ2-2, with D maybe TRBD2 (5 bases). The CDR3 length is 16 residues. CDR1 and CDR2 (germline): MNHNS, SASEGT. V was pared by 4 bases and J by 2 bases, with 14 bases between. CDR3 bases read: TGTGCCAGCAGTGTTAGAGCGGTGGTTAACACCGGGGAG. This encodes CASSVRAVVNTGE. The entire CDR3 protein reads CASSVRAVVNTGELFF.

As regards this clone: With the read ending 3 residues before the CDR3 end, the germline J gene is used to fill in that end. The chain joins TRBV5-4 to TRBJ1-1; perhaps TRBD1 as D (5 bases). CDR1 and CDR2 from the germline V gene are SGHNT and YYREEE (reference sequence). This CDR3 has 15 amino acids. The ends were cut back, 0 bases at V and 0 bases at J, with 9 bases in the middle. The sequenced CDR3 bases are TGTGCCAGCAGCTTGGGCGGGGGAATGAACACTGAA. Its protein is CASSLGGGMNTE. The whole CDR3 region reads CASSLGGGMNTEAFF.